Listed below are T cell receptor beta chains from one sample, sequenced in a study of human T cells and chemical hapten exposure. MiXCR, run by TCRdb on the RACE reads, gives a single entry per CDR3 protein. The sample has roughly 50,000 distinct CDR3 sequences, 9.5% to 11% seen once. The source material was whole blood, sampled in connection with sensitization to the hapten diphenylcyclopropenone (DPC). The receptors were sampled from a woman aged 40 to 50 with alopecia areata. Some clones in this sample may be carry-over from other donors' samples. The CDR3 runs from the conserved cysteine through the conserved F or W. Fields, in order: clone size, V gene, D gene, J gene, CDR3 protein, CDR3 DNA. D genes are given only for firm matches. Clone size, where shown, is once, few, many, or a class for clones that have expanded.

clone size: NA; V gene: TRBV12-3/TRBV12-4; D gene: NA; J gene: TRBJ2-4; CDR3 protein: CANSYPGAKNIQYF; CDR3 DNA: TGTGCCAACAGTTACCCAGGGGCCAAAAACATTCAGTACTTC
clone size: many; V gene: TRBV12-2; D gene: NA; J gene: TRBJ1-5; CDR3 protein: CASRPRLRRSNQPQHF; CDR3 DNA: TGTGCAAGTCGCCCTCGACTCAGGAGGAGCAATCAGCCCCAGCATTTT
clone size: few; V gene: TRBV7-6; D gene: NA; J gene: TRBJ2-1; CDR3 protein: CASSASVSSYNEQFF; CDR3 DNA: TGTGCCAGCAGTGCAAGCGTGAGCTCCTACAATGAGCAGTTCTTC
clone size: NA; V gene: TRBV5-1; D gene: NA; J gene: TRBJ2-7; CDR3 protein: CASSLVVDLSYEQYF; CDR3 DNA: TGCGCCAGCAGCTTGGTTGTCGACCTCTCCTACGAGCAGTACTTC
clone size: many; V gene: TRBV7-6; D gene: NA; J gene: TRBJ2-3; CDR3 protein: CASSLDRMVNTQYF; CDR3 DNA: TGTGCCAGCAGCCTTGACAGGATGGTAAATACGCAGTATTTT
clone size: many; V gene: TRBV11-1; D gene: TRBD1; J gene: TRBJ1-4; CDR3 protein: CASSFGDRGRGEKLFF; CDR3 DNA: TGTGCCAGCAGCTTTGGCGACAGGGGCCGCGGTGAAAAACTGTTTTTT
clone size: many; V gene: TRBV6-6; D gene: TRBD2; J gene: TRBJ2-3; CDR3 protein: CASIIGTSGRPTDTQYF; CDR3 DNA: TGTGCCAGCATTATAGGGACTAGCGGGAGACCCACAGATACGCAGTATTTT
clone size: few; V gene: TRBV28; D gene: NA; J gene: TRBJ1-5; CDR3 protein: CASSRSGTAVGQPQHF; CDR3 DNA: TGTGCCAGCAGTCGTTCCGGGACCGCCGTGGGGCAGCCCCAGCATTTT
clone size: NA; V gene: TRBV7-2; D gene: TRBD1; J gene: TRBJ1-4; CDR3 protein: CASSRGQGRIEKLFF; CDR3 DNA: TGTGCCAGCAGCCGAGGACAGGGGAGGATTGAAAAACTGTTTTTT
clone size: few; V gene: TRBV2; D gene: NA; J gene: TRBJ2-6; CDR3 protein: CASSALGGANVLTF; CDR3 DNA: TGTGCCAGCTCTGCCCTGGGTGGGGCCAACGTCCTGACTTTC
clone size: NA; V gene: TRBV6-6; D gene: NA; J gene: TRBJ1-1; CDR3 protein: CASSYSFSTGTEAFF; CDR3 DNA: TGTGCCAGCAGTTACTCATTCTCCACCGGCACTGAAGCTTTCTTT
clone size: many; V gene: TRBV19; D gene: NA; J gene: TRBJ1-5; CDR3 protein: CASSIRTDQPQHF; CDR3 DNA: TGTGCCAGTAGTATTCGGACAGATCAGCCCCAGCATTTT
clone size: many; V gene: TRBV7-8; D gene: TRBD2; J gene: TRBJ2-1; CDR3 protein: CASSLVSSGIPNEQFF; CDR3 DNA: TGTGCCAGCAGCTTAGTGTCTAGCGGGATACCCAATGAGCAGTTCTTC
clone size: NA; V gene: TRBV7-2; D gene: TRBD1; J gene: TRBJ1-5; CDR3 protein: CASSPSGTGGGTAQHF; CDR3 DNA: TGTGCCAGCAGCCCCTCTGGGACAGGGGGGGGCACAGCCCAGCATTTT
clone size: many; V gene: TRBV7-3; D gene: NA; J gene: TRBJ2-1; CDR3 protein: CASSLAGSYNEQFF; CDR3 DNA: TGTGCCAGCAGCTTAGCGGGATCCTACAATGAGCAGTTCTTC
clone size: few; V gene: TRBV5-5; D gene: TRBD1; J gene: TRBJ2-7; CDR3 protein: CASRPGQGSLYEQYF; CDR3 DNA: TGTGCCAGCAGACCCGGACAGGGTTCCCTCTACGAGCAGTACTTC
clone size: many; V gene: TRBV5-6; D gene: TRBD2; J gene: TRBJ2-1; CDR3 protein: CASSYTSGGALSNEQFF; CDR3 DNA: TGTGCCAGCAGCTATACTAGCGGGGGGGCCTTAAGCAATGAGCAGTTCTTC
clone size: NA; V gene: TRBV6-2/TRBV6-3; D gene: TRBD1; J gene: TRBJ2-7; CDR3 protein: CASSSTGVEQYF; CDR3 DNA: TGTGCCAGCAGTTCCACAGGGGTCGAGCAGTACTTC
clone size: many; V gene: TRBV5-1; D gene: NA; J gene: TRBJ2-1; CDR3 protein: CASSLRGDDEQFF; CDR3 DNA: TGCGCCAGCAGCTTGAGAGGAGACGATGAGCAGTTCTTC
clone size: many; V gene: TRBV7-6; D gene: TRBD2; J gene: TRBJ2-1; CDR3 protein: CASSSQGLAGVTEQFF; CDR3 DNA: TGTGCCAGCAGCTCACAGGGACTAGCGGGAGTTACTGAGCAGTTCTTC
clone size: many; V gene: TRBV24-1; D gene: TRBD2; J gene: TRBJ2-1; CDR3 protein: CATSDPTSGEKFSFYNEQFF; CDR3 DNA: TGTGCCACCAGTGACCCCACTAGCGGGGAGAAATTTAGCTTCTACAATGAGCAGTTCTTC
clone size: NA; V gene: TRBV12-5; D gene: NA; J gene: TRBJ1-1; CDR3 protein: CATGVSDTEAFF; CDR3 DNA: TGTGCTACAGGGGTTTCGGACACTGAAGCTTTCTTT
clone size: few; V gene: TRBV5-4; D gene: TRBD2; J gene: TRBJ2-3; CDR3 protein: CASSTTGTSGRDTQYF; CDR3 DNA: TGTGCCAGCAGCACCACCGGGACTAGCGGGAGAGATACGCAGTATTTT
clone size: NA; V gene: TRBV9; D gene: NA; J gene: TRBJ1-2; CDR3 protein: CASSGAPVPRYGYTF; CDR3 DNA: TGTGCCAGCAGCGGAGCCCCCGTCCCGCGCTATGGCTACACCTTC
clone size: many; V gene: TRBV2; D gene: TRBD1; J gene: TRBJ2-7; CDR3 protein: CASTPGQSYEQYF; CDR3 DNA: TGTGCCAGCACTCCGGGACAGTCCTACGAGCAGTACTTC
clone size: NA; V gene: TRBV28; D gene: NA; J gene: TRBJ2-7; CDR3 protein: CATAPVPYEQYF; CDR3 DNA: TGTGCCACCGCCCCGGTCCCCTACGAGCAGTACTTC
clone size: many; V gene: TRBV5-6; D gene: NA; J gene: TRBJ2-1; CDR3 protein: CASSLREVRFNEQFF; CDR3 DNA: TGTGCCAGCAGCTTGAGGGAAGTGAGGTTTAATGAGCAGTTCTTC
clone size: many; V gene: TRBV20-1; D gene: NA; J gene: TRBJ1-5; CDR3 protein: CSARDPVRDWQPQHF; CDR3 DNA: TGCAGTGCTAGAGATCCGGTCAGGGATTGGCAGCCCCAGCATTTT
clone size: many; V gene: TRBV4-1; D gene: TRBD2; J gene: TRBJ2-1; CDR3 protein: CASSLHPRLAANEQFF; CDR3 DNA: TGCGCCAGCAGCCTACATCCTCGGCTAGCGGCCAATGAGCAGTTCTTC
clone size: few; V gene: TRBV6-5; D gene: NA; J gene: TRBJ2-7; CDR3 protein: CASSSDTYEQYF; CDR3 DNA: TGTGCCAGCAGTTCGGACACCTACGAGCAGTACTTC
clone size: few; V gene: TRBV6-6; D gene: NA; J gene: TRBJ2-2; CDR3 protein: CASRNGVTGELFF; CDR3 DNA: TGTGCCAGCAGGAACGGAGTTACCGGGGAGCTGTTTTTT
clone size: few; V gene: TRBV28; D gene: TRBD1; J gene: TRBJ1-4; CDR3 protein: CASSRDRGTEKLFF; CDR3 DNA: TGTGCCAGCAGCCGCGACAGGGGCACTGAAAAACTGTTTTTT
clone size: few; V gene: TRBV14; D gene: TRBD1; J gene: TRBJ1-1; CDR3 protein: CASSQDTWTGTAEAFF; CDR3 DNA: TGTGCCAGCAGCCAAGATACGTGGACAGGCACTGCTGAAGCTTTCTTT
clone size: many; V gene: TRBV29-1; D gene: NA; J gene: TRBJ1-3; CDR3 protein: CSVEDPYTSGNTIYF; CDR3 DNA: TGCAGCGTTGAAGATCCCTATACCTCTGGAAACACCATATATTTT
clone size: many; V gene: TRBV11-3; D gene: NA; J gene: TRBJ2-7; CDR3 protein: CASSLLGTLAHEQYF; CDR3 DNA: TGTGCCAGCAGCTTATTGGGCACCCTTGCCCACGAGCAGTACTTC
clone size: few; V gene: TRBV28; D gene: TRBD2; J gene: TRBJ2-7; CDR3 protein: CASSFPTSGGAHEQYF; CDR3 DNA: TGTGCCAGCAGTTTCCCCACTAGCGGGGGGGCCCACGAGCAGTACTTC
clone size: NA; V gene: TRBV5-1; D gene: TRBD1; J gene: TRBJ1-1; CDR3 protein: CASSLDGGGGTEAFF; CDR3 DNA: TGCGCCAGCAGCCTAGATGGAGGGGGCGGCACTGAAGCTTTCTTT
clone size: NA; V gene: TRBV5-1; D gene: NA; J gene: TRBJ1-2; CDR3 protein: CAIPTGPYGYTF; CDR3 DNA: TGCGCCATTCCGACCGGTCCATATGGCTACACCTTC
clone size: NA; V gene: TRBV19; D gene: NA; J gene: TRBJ2-1; CDR3 protein: CASSMTPWPPYNEQFF; CDR3 DNA: TGTGCCAGTAGTATGACCCCCTGGCCCCCCTACAATGAGCAGTTCTTC
clone size: NA; V gene: TRBV10-3; D gene: NA; J gene: TRBJ2-3; CDR3 protein: CATSDSQGTDTQYF; CDR3 DNA: TGTGCCACTTCGGACAGCCAAGGCACAGATACGCAGTATTTT
clone size: NA; V gene: TRBV20-1; D gene: NA; J gene: TRBJ2-7; CDR3 protein: CSGNSQYEQYF; CDR3 DNA: TGCAGTGGGAACAGCCAATACGAGCAGTACTTC
clone size: many; V gene: TRBV18; D gene: TRBD1; J gene: TRBJ1-1; CDR3 protein: CASSPMGQGANEAFF; CDR3 DNA: TGTGCCAGCTCACCGATGGGACAGGGGGCTAATGAAGCTTTCTTT
clone size: few; V gene: TRBV11-2; D gene: TRBD1; J gene: TRBJ1-1; CDR3 protein: CASSLLRGTGSEAFF; CDR3 DNA: TGTGCCAGCAGCTTATTGAGGGGGACAGGGTCTGAAGCTTTCTTT
clone size: NA; V gene: TRBV10-1; D gene: NA; J gene: TRBJ2-1; CDR3 protein: CASSGALDGVQFF; CDR3 DNA: TGCGCCAGCAGTGGAGCCCTAGATGGGGTCCAGTTCTTC
clone size: many; V gene: TRBV6-5; D gene: TRBD1; J gene: TRBJ1-1; CDR3 protein: CASSATGNPNTEAFF; CDR3 DNA: TGTGCCAGCAGTGCGACAGGGAATCCGAACACTGAAGCTTTCTTT
clone size: many; V gene: TRBV5-1; D gene: NA; J gene: TRBJ1-1; CDR3 protein: CASSPPGAGNTEAFF; CDR3 DNA: TGCGCCAGCAGCCCGCCAGGGGCGGGGAACACTGAAGCTTTCTTT